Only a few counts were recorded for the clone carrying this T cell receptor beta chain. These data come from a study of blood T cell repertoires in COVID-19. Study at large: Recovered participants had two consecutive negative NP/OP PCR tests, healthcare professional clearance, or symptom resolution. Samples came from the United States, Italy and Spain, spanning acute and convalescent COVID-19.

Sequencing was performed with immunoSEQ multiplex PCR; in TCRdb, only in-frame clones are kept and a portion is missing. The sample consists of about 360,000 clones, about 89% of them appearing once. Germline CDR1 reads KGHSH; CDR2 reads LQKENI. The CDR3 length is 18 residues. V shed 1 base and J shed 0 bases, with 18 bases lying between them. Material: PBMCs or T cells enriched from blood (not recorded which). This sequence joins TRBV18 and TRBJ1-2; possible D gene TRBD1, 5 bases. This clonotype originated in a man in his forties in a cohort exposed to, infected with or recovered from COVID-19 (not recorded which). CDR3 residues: CASSPLRGSKIANYGYTF. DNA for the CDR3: TGTGCCAGCTCACCACTAAGGGGCTCGAAAATAGCTAACTATGGCTACACCTTC. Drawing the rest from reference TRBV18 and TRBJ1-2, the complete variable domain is NAGVMQNPRHLVRRRGQEARLRCSPMKGHSHVYWYRQLPEEGLKFMVYLQKENIIDESGMPKERFSAEFPKEGPSILRIQQVVRGDSAAYFCASSPLRGSKIANYGYTFGSGTRLTVV.